Below, 19 T cell receptor beta chains from the same sample are listed, as sequenced in a study of blood T cells in healthy people across ages. Using a J-beta primer mix together with a sample-barcoded 5' primer, a second PCR was run for roughly 7 to 11 cycles. TCRdb analysed the 5' RACE reads with MiXCR anew, one entry per CDR3 protein. Of around 800,000 distinct CDR3 sequences listed, roughly 24% are singletons. These data were also reused for a study on T cells of mothers and their children.

Material for sequencing was blood. These receptors originate from a boy aged 5-17 years in good health.

This clonotype has ten or more counts. The V and J genes are TRBV27 and TRBJ1-6, with 9 bases lining up with TRBD1. CDR3 length: 16 amino acids. CDR1 and CDR2 from the germline V gene are MNHEY and SMNVEV (reference sequence). V lost 4 bases, J lost 9 bases, and 10 bases stayed unmatched. CDR3 sequence (DNA): TGTGCCAGCAGTTCCCGAGGGGCGACAGGGGGTTCACCCCTCCACTTT. This codes for CASSSRGATGGSPLHF.

This chain links TRBV28 with TRBJ1-2; 8 positions match TRBD1. The J segment lost 2 bases and the V segment lost 8 bases, leaving 4 bases of the junction unmatched. This CDR3 is built from 13 residues. CDR1 and CDR2 from the germline V gene are MDHEN and SYDVKM. The CDR3 sequence: CASGRTGNYGYTF. The CDR3 DNA sequence: TGTGCCAGCGGCCGGACAGGGAACTATGGCTACACCTTC.

The rearrangement links TRBV4-1 to TRBJ2-5; 9 bases are shared with TRBD1. With 3 bases clipped from V and 1 base from J, the junction kept 12 bases outside the gene matches. Germline V gene sequence: CDR1 MGHRA, CDR2 YSYEKL. The CDR3 is 18 amino acids. The CDR3 loop is CASSHASGTGLAQETQYF. DNA of the CDR3: TGCGCCAGCAGCCACGCCTCGGGGACAGGGCTCGCCCAAGAGACCCAGTACTTC.

V and J are TRBV20-1 and TRBJ2-3; 9 bases align to TRBD1. Trimming at V came to 3 bases and at J to 4 bases, leaving 11 bases not matched to a gene. The V gene's germline CDR1 is DFQATT and CDR2 SNEGSKA (reference sequence). The CDR3 extends over 16 amino acids. The CDR3 sequence is CSASPQTGGWADTQYF. The CDR3 nucleotides are TGCAGTGCTAGCCCCCAGACAGGGGGTTGGGCAGATACGCAGTATTTT.

The chain employs TRBV7-9 and TRBJ1-2, with D maybe TRBD1 (6 bases). V shed 4 bases and J shed 8 bases, with 11 bases lying between them. In germline, CDR1 is SEHNR, CDR2 FQNEAQ (reference sequence). The length of the CDR3 is 12 residues. The CDR3 DNA reads as TGTGCCAGCAGCTCACAGGGTTGGGGCTACACCTTC. Translated, it gives CASSSQGWGYTF.

This chain connects TRBV19 to TRBJ2-1; D is possibly TRBD1 (6 bases). Trimming shortened V by 2 bases and J by 4 bases, and 12 bases separated the two germline ends. The CDR3 contains 15 residues. Germline V lookup: CDR1 LNHDA, CDR2 SQIVND (reference sequence). The CDR3 spells CASSIKGDYYNEQFF. The CDR3 DNA reads as TGTGCCAGTAGTATAAAGGGGGATTATTACAATGAGCAGTTCTTC.

The table lists this clonotype with a count of one. The genes are TRBV4-1 and TRBJ2-1, with 9 positions matching TRBD1. Per the germline V gene, CDR1 is MGHRA and CDR2 is YSYEKL. The CDR3 is 16 amino acids. J was trimmed by 7 bases and V by 0 bases; bases with no gene match: 7. The CDR3 nucleotides are TGCGCCAGCAGCCAAGAGGGGACAGGGAGGAGAAATGAGCAGTTCTTC. This codes for CASSQEGTGRRNEQFF.

This clonotype was found many times. This rearrangement joins TRBV12-3 or TRBV12-4 to TRBJ1-1, with 9 bases fitting TRBD1. The V gene end was trimmed by 6 bases and the J gene end by 0 bases; junction bases not matched to a gene: 17. There are 19 residues in the CDR3. This CDR3 reads CASSPGTGYWGVLNTEAFF. The DNA of the CDR3 is TGTGCCAGCAGCCCTGGGACAGGGTACTGGGGCGTCCTGAACACTGAAGCTTTCTTT.

This chain links TRBV20-1 with TRBJ2-5; 7 nucleotides agree with TRBD1. Trimming at V came to 1 base and at J to 4 bases, leaving 6 bases not matched to a gene. This CDR3 is built from 14 residues. Germline-derived CDR1 and CDR2 are DFQATT and SNEGSKA (reference sequence). The CDR3 nucleotides are TGCAGTGCTAGAGGGGTTGACAGGGCAGAGACCCAGTACTTC. Translating it yields CSARGVDRAETQYF.

This clonotype was seen a single time. V gene TRBV7-2 combines with J gene TRBJ2-4; a possible D gene is TRBD2 (5 bases). V lost 7 bases to trimming and J lost 10 bases, with 14 bases between them. Germline loops: CDR1 SGHTA, CDR2 FQGNSA. The CDR3 is 12 residues long. The CDR3 nucleotides read TGTGCCAGCATAGCTATCGGGGAGATTCAGTACTTC. This encodes CASIAIGEIQYF.

In its sample, this clonotype was seen once. The rearrangement uses TRBV29-1 and TRBJ2-5; 11 nucleotides agree with TRBD2. Germline CDR1 SQVTM, CDR2 ANQGSEA. The CDR3 is 14 amino acids. The ends lost 7 bases at V and 2 bases at J; junction bases unmatched: 6. CDR3 residues: CSEQRLAGQETQYF. CDR3 nucleotides: TGCAGCGAACAGAGACTAGCGGGGCAAGAGACCCAGTACTTC.

DNA of the CDR3: TGTGCCAGCAGCCCACGGCGGGGCACAGATACGCAGTATTTT. Amino acid sequence: CASSPRRGTDTQYF. This chain uses TRBV3-1 with TRBJ2-3; D is perhaps TRBD2 (5 bases). The germline gives CDR1 LGHDT, CDR2 YNNKEL (reference sequence). V dropped 4 bases and J dropped 1 base, with 9 bases sitting between them. The CDR3 has 14 residues.

The rearrangement uses TRBV7-9 and TRBJ2-7, with D uncertain. Germline lookup yields CDR1 SEHNR and CDR2 FQNEAQ (reference sequence). Deletions cut 7 bases from V and 4 bases from J, with 17 bases between. CDR3 length: 14 amino acids. This CDR3 reads CASTQLTQPYEQYF. The DNA for the CDR3 is TGTGCCAGCACCCAACTAACCCAACCTTACGAGCAGTACTTC.

This chain links TRBV5-5 with TRBJ1-5; the D is unclear. V was shortened by 0 bases and J by 4 bases, with 20 bases between the two germline ends. Germline V gene sequence: CDR1 SGHKS, CDR2 YYEKEE (reference sequence). This CDR3 contains 18 residues. The CDR3 DNA reads TGTGCCAGCAGCTTGGAGGGATCGGGCAGAATGGCTAATCAGCCCCAGCATTTT. Translated, it gives CASSLEGSGRMANQPQHF.

This clonotype was detected ten times or more. The chain links TRBV5-1 to TRBJ2-5, with D perhaps TRBD1 (5 bases). V lost 0 bases and J 4 bases, leaving 13 bases between the germline ends. In germline, CDR1 is SGHRS, CDR2 YFSETQ. This CDR3 has 15 amino acids. The CDR3 sequence: CASSLGQGIGETQYF. The CDR3 coding sequence is TGCGCCAGCAGCTTGGGCCAGGGCATTGGAGAGACCCAGTACTTC.

This sequence joins TRBV7-8 and TRBJ2-3, with TRBD2 matching 7 bases. This CDR3 has 16 residues. The ends lost 1 base at V and 3 bases at J; junction bases unmatched: 7. Germline lookup yields CDR1 SGHVS and CDR2 FQNEAQ. This CDR3 is CASSLGEGTATDTQYF. The CDR3 DNA reads as TGTGCCAGCAGCTTAGGGGAGGGAACGGCGACAGATACGCAGTATTTT.

About this clonotype: A read error may produce the germline difference seen at one junction end. The chain joins TRBV7-2 to TRBJ2-5, with D perhaps TRBD1 or TRBD2 (5 bases each). The CDR3 consists of 13 residues. Germline V gene data show CDR1 as SGHTA and CDR2 as FQGNSA. As DNA, the CDR3 is TGTGCCAGCAGTTCTACTCTACGTCGGGACCAGGACTTC. This codes for CASSSTLRRDQDF.

J is TRBJ1-2 and V is TRBV2; D remains unclear. This CDR3 has 14 amino acids. Trimming took off 2 bases at V and 4 bases at J, with 11 bases between the two ends. Germline V gene lookup returns CDR1 SNHLY and CDR2 FYNNEI. The CDR3 here is CASSERRFPYGYTF. CDR3 coding DNA: TGTGCCAGCAGTGAAAGACGGTTCCCCTATGGCTACACCTTC.

This clonotype was picked up a small number of times. The rearrangement links TRBV4-2 to TRBJ2-4, with D hard to call. Per germline, CDR1 LGHNA and CDR2 YNFKEQ. The CDR3 covers 14 residues. V was pared by 0 bases and J by 7 bases, with 10 bases between. This chain's CDR3 is CASSQDDRLNIQYF. DNA of the CDR3: TGTGCCAGCAGCCAAGATGATCGGTTGAACATTCAGTACTTC.